A single count supports the clone carrying this TCR beta chain. The CDR3 extends over 15 amino acids. V lost 1 base and J lost 4; bases outside the gene matches: 5. CDR1 and CDR2 from the germline V gene are KGHSH and LQKENI. This sample is drawn from a study of pediatric ulcerative colitis. Here immunoSEQ multiplex PCR was the method, and the copy in TCRdb shows in-frame clones only, minus some. The table has approximately 40,000 clones, roughly 70% seen once. One to two pinch biopsies were taken from the rectum during colonoscopy. Ulcerative colitis patients received no immunosuppressive medication before the diagnostic colonoscopy.

This clonotype was sampled from a boy aged 5 to 17 with severe ulcerative colitis. The V and J genes are TRBV18 and TRBJ1-1, with 8 bases lining up with TRBD1. The sequencing sample was made of gut tissue. The CDR3 sequence: CASSPLTGQATEAFF. Here the CDR3 DNA reads TGTGCCAGCTCACCACTCACGGGACAGGCCACTGAAGCTTTCTTT.